These 2 T cell receptor beta chains came from one sample sequenced in a study of blood T cell repertoires in COVID-19 (dated by TCRdb to 2020 to 2022). The library came from the immunoSEQ multiplex PCR assay. TCRdb stores this immuneACCESS table with in-frame sequences only. Part of the clones is absent; in the studies checked, under half of the shortfall reflects unresolved V genes, and no reason is known for the rest. Counted in this sample were approximately 140,000 clones; approximately 80% of them appeared once. The ten largest clones take up under 2.5% of the sample. Sequences were obtained from peripheral blood. The source of these receptors is a man in his 70s with acute or convalescent COVID-19.

The chain couples TRBV18 to TRBJ1-1; tentatively, D is TRBD1 (6 bases). CDR1 is KGHSH and CDR2 is LQKENI in the germline V gene. CDR3 length: 14 residues. V lost 3 bases to trimming and J lost 6 bases, with 14 bases between them. The CDR3 bases are TGTGCCAGCTCACCCTCCGGGACATCCCCTGAAGCTTTCTTT. Translating gives CASSPSGTSPEAFF.

This clone was seen only a few times. V and J are TRBV5-1 and TRBJ2-2, with D tentatively TRBD1 (5 bases). Between the trimmed V and J ends, which lost 1 base and 6 bases, there was a span of 10 bases. Looked up from germline, CDR1 is SGHRS and CDR2 is YFSETQ. This CDR3 has 14 amino acids. CDR3 loop: CASSLQGPAGELFF. The CDR3 DNA reads as TGCGCCAGCAGCTTGCAGGGTCCAGCCGGGGAGCTGTTTTTT.